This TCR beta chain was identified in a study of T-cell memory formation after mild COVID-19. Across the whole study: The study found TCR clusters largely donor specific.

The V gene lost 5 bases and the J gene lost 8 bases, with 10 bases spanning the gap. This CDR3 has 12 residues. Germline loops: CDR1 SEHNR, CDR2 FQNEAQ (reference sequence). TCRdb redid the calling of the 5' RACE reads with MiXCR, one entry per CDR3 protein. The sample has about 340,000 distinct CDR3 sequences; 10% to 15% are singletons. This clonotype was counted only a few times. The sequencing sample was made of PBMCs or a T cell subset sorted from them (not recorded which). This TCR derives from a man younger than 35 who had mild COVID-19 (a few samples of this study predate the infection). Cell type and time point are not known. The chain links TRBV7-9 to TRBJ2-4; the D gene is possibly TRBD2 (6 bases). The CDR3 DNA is TGTGCCAGCAGCCTGTCGGGAGACATTCAGTACTTC. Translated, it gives CASSLSGDIQYF.